The clone carrying this T cell receptor (beta chain) was recorded only once. Enrollees, about 18 to 89 years old, lived in about two dozen US areas. Cohorts were based on clinical histories the participants reported. In the 2 weeks before study entry, exposed participants met a COVID-19 case, which was PCR-confirmed or clinician-diagnosed. CDR3 length equals 14 residues. The germline V and J ends were trimmed by 4 bases and 3 bases, with 13 bases remaining between them. Germline V gene sequence: CDR1 SGHRS, CDR2 YFSETQ. This sample was taken from a study of blood T cell repertoires in COVID-19. At the level of the study: T cells, B-cell-depleted T cells, or PBMCs provided the cDNA or gDNA that served as material.

Using immunoSEQ multiplex PCR, the repertoire was profiled, and TCRdb retains in-frame clones only, with some absent. Among about 280,000 clones listed, about four fifths were seen once. V is TRBV5-1 and J is TRBJ1-1, with a possible D match to TRBD1 (5 bases). The sequencing input was PBMCs or T cells enriched from blood (not recorded which). The source is a middle-aged man who had been exposed to COVID-19. CDR3 nucleotides: TGCGCCAGCAGCGCCGCACCGGGGGACACTGAAGCTTTCTTT. Translated, it gives CASSAAPGDTEAFF.